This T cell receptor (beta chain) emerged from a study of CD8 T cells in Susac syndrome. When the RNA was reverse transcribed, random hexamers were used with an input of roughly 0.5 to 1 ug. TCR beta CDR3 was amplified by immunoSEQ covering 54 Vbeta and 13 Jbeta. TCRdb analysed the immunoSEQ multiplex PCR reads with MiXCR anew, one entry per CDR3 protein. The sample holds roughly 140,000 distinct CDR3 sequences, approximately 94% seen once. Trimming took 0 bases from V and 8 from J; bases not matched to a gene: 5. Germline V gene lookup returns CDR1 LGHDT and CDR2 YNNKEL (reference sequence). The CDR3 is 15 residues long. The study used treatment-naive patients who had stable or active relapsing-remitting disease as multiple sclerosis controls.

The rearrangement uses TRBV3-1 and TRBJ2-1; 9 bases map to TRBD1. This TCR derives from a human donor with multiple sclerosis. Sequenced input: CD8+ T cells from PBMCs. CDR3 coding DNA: TGTGCCAGCAGCCAAGAGGGACAGGGTAACGATGAGCAGTTCTTC. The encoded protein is CASSQEGQGNDEQFF.